The T cell receptor beta chain described here comes from a study of blood T cell repertoires in COVID-19. The overall study: The United States, Italy and Spain were the sources of the acute and convalescent COVID-19 samples. The cDNA or gDNA used as material had been derived from T cells, B-cell-depleted T cells, or PBMCs.

Source study methods: Amplification from reference gene primers served as the basis for estimated nucleated cell counts. Using immunoSEQ multiplex PCR, the repertoire was profiled, and TCRdb retains in-frame clones only, with some absent. That table supplies the V and J calls and clone size; D and trimming were determined from the DNA. The sample includes 250,000 to 300,000 clones, 87% of them seen just once. Germline V CDR1 and CDR2: MNHEY, SVGAGI. This CDR3 has 15 amino acids. The junction had 8 bases not matched to a gene; V was cut back by 6 bases and J by 4 bases. This clone was observed a single time.

The sample taken for sequencing was peripheral blood. This clonotype originated in a woman in her fifties or sixties who had recovered from COVID-19. V is TRBV6-5 and J is TRBJ2-2; the match to TRBD1 covers 7 bases. The chain's CDR3 is CASRNPTGFTGELFF. CDR3 bases: TGTGCCAGCAGAAACCCGACAGGGTTCACCGGGGAGCTGTTTTTT.